This T cell receptor beta chain was sequenced during a study of T-cell reconstitution after alpha-beta-depleted transplantation in children. Study-level points and caveats: Most T-cell counts and diversity one year after the transplant came from T cells that were newly produced. Some patients' high day-60 TCRbeta diversity was traced to surviving recipient T cells and thymic progenitors. By about two months after transplant, alpha-beta T cells reportedly arose from several hundred graft clones that had expanded.

The TCRbeta library incorporated unique molecular identifiers. MiXCR, run by TCRdb on the PCR reads, gives a single entry per CDR3 protein. The sample contains 800,000 to 1,000,000 distinct CDR3 sequences, about 31% of which appear only once. A note on this clonotype: Its antigen remains unknown.

The clonotype originates from a boy in the first two years of life who had a stem cell transplant for SCID, so the T cells may come from the graft donor. The sample in question was PBMCs, mostly from graft donor cells, obtained 360 days after TCRalphabeta/CD19-depleted stem cell transplant.

CDR3 region: CASSQDNSDYGYTF. CDR3 DNA sequence: TGCGCCAGCAGCCAAGATAACAGTGACTATGGCTACACCTTC. The chain combines TRBV4-1 with TRBJ1-2; D is ambiguous. With 0 bases removed from V and 3 bases from J, the gap between germline ends came to 8 bases. This CDR3 is 14 amino acids long. The germline CDR1 and CDR2 sequences are MGHRA and YSYEKL.